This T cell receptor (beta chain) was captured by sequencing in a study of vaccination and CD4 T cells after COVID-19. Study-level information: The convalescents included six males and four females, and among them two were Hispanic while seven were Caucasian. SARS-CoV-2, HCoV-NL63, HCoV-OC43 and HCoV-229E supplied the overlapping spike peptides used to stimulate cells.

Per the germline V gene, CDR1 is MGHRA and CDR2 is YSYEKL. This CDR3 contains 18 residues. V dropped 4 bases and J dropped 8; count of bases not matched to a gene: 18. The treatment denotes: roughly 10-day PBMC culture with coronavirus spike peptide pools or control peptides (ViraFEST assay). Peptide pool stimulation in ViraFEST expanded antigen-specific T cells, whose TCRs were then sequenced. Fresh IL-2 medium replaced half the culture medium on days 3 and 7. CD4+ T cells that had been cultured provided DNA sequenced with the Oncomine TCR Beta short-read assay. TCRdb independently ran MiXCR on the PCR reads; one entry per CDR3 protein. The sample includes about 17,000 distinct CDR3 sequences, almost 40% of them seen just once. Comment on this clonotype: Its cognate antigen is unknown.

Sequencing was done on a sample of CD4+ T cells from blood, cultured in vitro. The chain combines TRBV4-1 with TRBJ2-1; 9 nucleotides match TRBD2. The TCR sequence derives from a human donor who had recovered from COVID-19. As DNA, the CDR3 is TGCGCCAGCAGCCCCTCCTTCGGTGGATTAGCGGGAGTGGATGAGCAGTTCTTC. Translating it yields CASSPSFGGLAGVDEQFF.